The following is a T cell receptor beta chain sequence with its context. Antigen unknown. The source of the sample is a study of shared clonotypes between healthy human individuals. Study results and limitations: Larger richness was generally estimated for naive than memory subsets.

CDR3 length equals 14 residues. In germline, CDR1 is MDHEN, CDR2 SYDVKM. Between the trimmed V and J ends, which lost 5 bases and 2 bases, there was a span of 12 bases. Produced via immunoSEQ multiplex PCR; TCRdb's table is partial and in-frame only. The data contain around 1.4 million clones, 98% to 99% of them singletons. Sequences were obtained from naive CD4+ T cells sorted from blood. Subset specified: CD45RA+ positively selected. The J gene is TRBJ2-5, the V gene TRBV28, with TRBD2 as a possible D gene (5 bases). The sequence was obtained from a man aged 25 to 40 in good health. CDR3 DNA sequence: TGTGCCAGCAGTGTGACTATGCGTCAAGAGACCCAGTACTTC. Its translation: CASSVTMRQETQYF.